Below are 13 T cell receptor beta chains sequenced from a single sample in a study of human T cells and chemical hapten exposure. TCRdb processed the RACE reads anew with MiXCR; each CDR3 protein has one entry. Among some 190,000 distinct CDR3 sequences listed, about a fifth were seen once. Sample time point: patch test 1, 2 weeks after DPC sensitization. Treatment described: therapeutic diphenylcyclopropenone sensitization with weekly scalp DPC. Sample: whole blood, taken in connection with sensitization to the hapten diphenylcyclopropenone (DPC). The receptors were gathered from a woman between 45 and 60 years old with alopecia areata. Some clones in this sample may be carry-over from other donors' samples.

This clonotype showed up just a few times. This chain links TRBV11-2 with TRBJ2-7; a weak D match, TRBD2 (6 bases). Germline values: CDR1 SGHAT, CDR2 FQNNGV. The CDR3 contains 16 residues. V dropped 1 base and J dropped 4 bases, with 17 bases sitting between them. In DNA, the CDR3 is TGTGCCAGCAGCTTAGGCCCCCCGGGGACTGGATACGAGCAGTACTTC. Translation: CASSLGPPGTGYEQYF.

This sequence joins TRBV7-3 and TRBJ2-2, with D perhaps matching TRBD2 (6 bases). The germline V and J ends were trimmed by 5 bases and 1 base, with 14 bases remaining between them. The CDR3 covers 16 residues. Germline CDR1 SGHTA, CDR2 FQGTGA. The CDR3 DNA reads as TGTGCCAGCAGCCCTTGGACTATACAGAACACCGGGGAGCTGTTTTTT. Its protein product is CASSPWTIQNTGELFF.

This clonotype has only one observation. The gene calls are TRBV20-1 and TRBJ2-3, with D perhaps matching TRBD2 (5 bases). The ends were cut back, 6 bases at V and 2 bases at J, with 15 bases in the middle. The CDR3 is 14 amino acids. Germline values: CDR1 DFQATT, CDR2 SNEGSKA (reference sequence). The CDR3 DNA follows: TGCAGTGCCCGATCCGGGGAGTTCACAGATACGCAGTATTTT. As protein: CSARSGEFTDTQYF.

This clonotype was picked up a small number of times. This chain uses TRBV7-9 with TRBJ1-2; D gene ambiguous. Germline V gene data show CDR1 as SEHNR and CDR2 as FQNEAQ (reference sequence). The germline V and J ends were trimmed by 4 bases and 7 bases, with 10 bases remaining between them. This CDR3 has 12 amino acids. The CDR3 here is CASSSSGSGYTF. Here the CDR3 DNA reads TGTGCCAGCAGCTCCAGCGGATCTGGCTACACCTTC.

This clonotype appeared many times. The V call is TRBV4-2, the J call TRBJ2-1, with D uncertain. Trimming shortened V by 1 base and J by 3 bases, and 4 bases separated the two germline ends. The CDR3 contains 13 residues. Germline CDR1 LGHNA, CDR2 YNFKEQ. The CDR3, as DNA: TGTGCCAGCAGCCAAGTCGGCTACAATGAGCAGTTCTTC. As protein: CASSQVGYNEQFF.

J is TRBJ2-3 and V is TRBV6-6; D might be TRBD1 (5 bases). The CDR3 loop spans 14 amino acids. Germline V CDR1 and CDR2: MNHNY, SVGAGI (reference sequence). Trimming cost V 4 bases and J 2 bases, with 10 bases left between them. The CDR3 is CASSSETVTDTQYF. CDR3 coding DNA: TGTGCCAGCAGTTCGGAGACAGTCACAGATACGCAGTATTTT.

This clonotype has only one observation. The chain combines TRBV29-1 with TRBJ2-7; D remains unclear. This CDR3 is 13 amino acids long. The V and J ends lost 6 bases and 2 bases respectively, with 14 bases between them. Germline V gives CDR1 SQVTM, CDR2 ANQGSEA. CDR3 nucleotide sequence: TGCAGCGTATTCTGGAGCAACACCTACGAGCAGTACTTC. Protein sequence: CSVFWSNTYEQYF.

This clonotype was picked up many times. CDR3 loop: CASSLQAWGGSPLHF. The CDR3 DNA reads as TGCGCCAGCAGCTTACAGGCATGGGGGGGTTCACCCCTCCACTTT. V usage is TRBV5-1 and J usage is TRBJ1-6; D might be TRBD1 (5 bases). Trimming stripped 2 bases from V and 9 bases from J, with 15 bases between. CDR3 size: 15 residues. CDR1 and CDR2 (germline): SGHRS, YFSETQ.

The chain has TRBV6-5 and TRBJ2-7, with D perhaps matching TRBD2 (6 bases). Germline values: CDR1 MNHEY, CDR2 SVGAGI. The CDR3 runs 15 residues. V gave up 0 bases and J gave up 6 bases, with 15 bases separating them. DNA for the CDR3: TGTGCCAGCAGTTACTCGATACCGGGAGTGGCCGAGCAGTACTTC. It specifies CASSYSIPGVAEQYF.

This clonotype was counted between two and nine times. The chain carries TRBV20-1 and TRBJ2-3, with 8 bases identical to TRBD2. The CDR3 contains 14 residues. Trimming at V came to 3 bases and at J to 4 bases, leaving 6 bases not matched to a gene. The germline CDR1 and CDR2 sequences are DFQATT and SNEGSKA (reference sequence). The CDR3, as DNA: TGCAGTGCTAGTCCAGCGGGAGTCCCAGATACGCAGTATTTT. This sequence encodes CSASPAGVPDTQYF.

In its sample, this clonotype was seen a few times. This chain uses TRBV25-1 with TRBJ2-1; TRBD2 is a possible D gene (7 bases). Trimming removed 5 bases at V and 8 bases at J, with 19 bases between. Germline V CDR1 and CDR2: MGHDK, SYGVNS. There are 15 residues in the CDR3. The CDR3 loop is CASSRDRGAFDEQFF. For the CDR3, the DNA is TGTGCCAGCAGTAGAGATCGGGGGGCATTCGATGAGCAGTTCTTC.

The chain has TRBV7-9 and TRBJ1-2; TRBD1 is a possible D gene (5 bases). The CDR3 is made up of 13 amino acids. Germline V gives CDR1 SEHNR, CDR2 FQNEAQ (reference sequence). Trimming pared 5 bases from V and 6 bases from J, leaving 13 bases between. This CDR3 reads CASSPIQGHGYTF. The CDR3 bases are TGTGCCAGCAGCCCCATCCAGGGCCATGGCTACACCTTC.

The rearrangement uses TRBV7-3 and TRBJ2-1, with a possible D match to TRBD2 (6 bases). There are 15 residues in the CDR3. V was pared by 0 bases and J by 8 bases, with 14 bases between. From germline, CDR1 is SGHTA and CDR2 FQGTGA. CDR3 sequence: CASSLTGGRNDEQFF. CDR3 DNA: TGTGCCAGCAGCTTAACGGGGGGTAGAAATGATGAGCAGTTCTTC.